Below, 16 T cell receptor beta chains from the same sample are listed, as sequenced in a study of blood T cell repertoires in COVID-19. TCRdb's copy holds only in-frame clones and misses some; the assay was immunoSEQ multiplex PCR. This table has around 15,000 clones, roughly nine tenths appearing once. The sequenced sample was peripheral blood. The receptors stem from a human donor in a cohort sampled during active COVID-19.

This chain links TRBV24-1 with TRBJ2-1; no clear D. V was shortened by 4 bases and J by 6 bases, with 6 bases between the two germline ends. The CDR3 totals 12 residues. CDR1 and CDR2 (germline): KGHDR, SFDVKD. The CDR3 spells CATSETGNEQFF. In nucleotides, the CDR3 is TGTGCCACCAGTGAAACGGGCAATGAGCAGTTCTTC.

The rearrangement links TRBV19 to TRBJ2-3, with 9 bases that match TRBD1. The CDR3 totals 15 residues. V dropped 7 bases and J dropped 2; count of bases not matched to a gene: 7. Per germline, CDR1 LNHDA and CDR2 SQIVND (reference sequence). CDR3 sequence reads: CASMGTGLFTDTQYF. Written as DNA, the CDR3 is TGTGCCAGTATGGGGACAGGGTTGTTCACAGATACGCAGTATTTT.

This clone was detected only once. The V and J genes are TRBV5-8 and TRBJ1-2; D is undetermined. CDR3 length equals 10 residues. CDR1 is SGHTS and CDR2 is YDEGEE in the germline V gene. The V end was cut by 5 bases, the J end by 7 bases, with 6 bases between. The CDR3 is CASSRSGYTF. The CDR3 DNA sequence: TGTGCCAGCAGTCGTAGTGGCTACACCTTC.

This clone was seen only once. Here the CDR3 reads CASSQYTDAEAFF. The DNA for the CDR3 is TGTGCCAGCAGTCAATACACAGATGCTGAAGCTTTCTTT. The rearrangement uses TRBV12-3 or TRBV12-4 and TRBJ1-1; D is undetermined. The CDR3 consists of 13 residues. V was pared by 5 bases and J by 6 bases, with 13 bases between.

The V gene is TRBV25-1, the J gene TRBJ2-7; 16 positions agree with TRBD2. The CDR3 loop spans 16 amino acids. In germline, CDR1 is MGHDK, CDR2 SYGVNS. With V trimmed by 6 bases and J by 4 bases, 6 bases remained unmatched. The CDR3 here is CASRHVGLAGGYEQYF. CDR3 DNA sequence: TGTGCCAGCAGACATGTGGGACTAGCGGGGGGGTACGAGCAGTACTTC.

This clone showed up just once. The chain carries TRBV6-1 and TRBJ1-1, with D tentatively TRBD1 (5 bases). Trimming left V 1 base short and J 13 bases short, with 13 bases between. This CDR3 has 12 residues. Germline-derived CDR1 and CDR2 are MNHNS and SASEGT. The CDR3 DNA reads as TGTGCCAGCAGTGAAGTTGGAGGGGTTGTTTTCTTT. Translated: CASSEVGGVVFF.

This clone was recorded once. V and J are TRBV7-9 and TRBJ2-1, with TRBD2 as a possible D gene (6 bases). Germline values: CDR1 SEHNR, CDR2 FQNEAQ (reference sequence). V was pared by 6 bases and J by 1 base, with 13 bases between. The CDR3 is 15 residues long. CDR3 nucleotide sequence: TGTGCCAGCAGGGCGCTGGGGGGTTCCTACAATGAGCAGTTCTTC. Amino acids: CASRALGGSYNEQFF.

The CDR3 DNA reads as TGTGCCAGCAGCTTGGGACAGGGGTCTTATGGCTACACCTTC. Translation gives CASSLGQGSYGYTF. The V call is TRBV5-5, the J call TRBJ1-2, with TRBD1 identical over 8 bases. The junction had 3 bases not matched to a gene; V was cut back by 0 bases and J by 5 bases. The CDR3 sequence is 14 residues long. Germline CDR1 reads SGHKS; CDR2 reads YYEKEE (reference sequence).

The chain joins TRBV6-5 to TRBJ1-1, with a weak D call TRBD1 (5 bases). The CDR3 has 14 residues. The V and J ends lost 6 bases and 8 bases respectively, with 19 bases between them. Germline V CDR1 and CDR2: MNHEY, SVGAGI. DNA of the CDR3: TGTGCCAGCAGGTGGGACTCCAAGGGAATGGAAGCTTTCTTT. This codes for CASRWDSKGMEAFF.

This clone occurred once. J is TRBJ1-4 and V is TRBV6-5; 7 nucleotides agree with TRBD1. The CDR3 extends over 16 amino acids. V lost 2 bases and J lost 8; bases outside the gene matches: 11. CDR1 is MNHEY, CDR2 SVGAGI, per germline. The CDR3 nucleotides read TGTGCCAGCAGTTACGCCCGACAGGGAATCAACGAAAAACTGTTTTTT. It codes for CASSYARQGINEKLFF.

The chain uses TRBV19 and TRBJ1-1; 10 nucleotides match TRBD1. The CDR3 loop spans 14 amino acids. Germline CDR1 reads LNHDA; CDR2 reads SQIVND (reference sequence). With V trimmed by 4 bases and J by 12 bases, 11 bases remained unmatched. CDR3 nucleotide sequence: TGTGCCAGTAGTACCACCGGGACAGGGGTTTTGTCTTTCTTT. Its translation is CASSTTGTGVLSFF.

The rearrangement links TRBV2 to TRBJ1-4; 8 nucleotides agree with TRBD1. The germline CDR1 and CDR2 sequences are SNHLY and FYNNEI. The CDR3 length is 13 residues. Trimming took 7 bases from V and 7 from J; bases not matched to a gene: 5. CDR3 sequence: CASIRQGFEKLFF. CDR3 nucleotide sequence: TGTGCCAGCATTAGACAGGGGTTTGAAAAACTGTTTTTT.

In its sample, this clone was seen once. The J gene is TRBJ1-5, the V gene TRBV6-1, with D perhaps matching TRBD1 (6 bases). The V and J ends lost 2 bases and 0 bases respectively, with 14 bases between them. CDR3 length: 17 residues. Germline CDR1 reads MNHNS; CDR2 reads SASEGT. DNA of the CDR3: TGTGCCAGCAGTGAAAGGGGGGGGACACATAGCAATCAGCCCCAGCATTTT. This codes for CASSERGGTHSNQPQHF.

CDR3 nucleotides: TGTGCCAGTAGTGTCAATCGCGATCAGCCCCAGCATTTT. Protein: CASSVNRDQPQHF. The chain joins TRBV19 to TRBJ1-5; D not certain. The CDR3 is 13 residues long. Looked up from germline, CDR1 is LNHDA and CDR2 is SQIVND (reference sequence). Trimming left V 5 bases short and J 5 bases short, with 10 bases between.

CDR3: CASSSRTSINNEQFF. CDR3 sequence (DNA): TGTGCCAGCAGCTCCCGGACTAGCATCAACAATGAGCAGTTCTTC. The chain recombines TRBV11-2 with TRBJ2-1, with 8 bases aligning to TRBD2. Looked up from germline, CDR1 is SGHAT and CDR2 is FQNNGV. This CDR3 region has 15 residues. The V and J ends lost 4 bases and 5 bases, in that order; junction bases with no gene match: 7.

This CDR3 reads CASRPAGTYHAASYNEQFF. CDR3 nucleotides: TGTGCCAGCAGACCAGCCGGGACATACCATGCTGCCTCCTACAATGAGCAGTTCTTC. V gene TRBV12-1 combines with J gene TRBJ2-1; the D call in the table, TRBD1, was not verified against the DNA. TRBV12-1 counts as a pseudogene. CDR3 length equals 19 residues.